The rows below give T cell receptor beta chains drawn from one sample of a study of blood T cell repertoires in COVID-19. Data came from immunoSEQ multiplex PCR; TCRdb stores just in-frame clones and leaves some out. The sample shows 300,000 to 350,000 clones, about 93% of them seen only once. Sequenced: peripheral blood. These receptors were collected from a woman in her twenties or thirties with COVID-19, enrolled during active disease. CDR3s include the opening cysteine and the closing phenylalanine or tryptophan. Fields, in order: D gene, V gene, J gene, clone size, CDR3 DNA, CDR3 protein. D genes are given only for firm matches. Part of the rows lack a size; the others show once, few, many or a class for expanded clones.

d_call: -
v_call: TRBV4-2
j_call: TRBJ1-1
clone_size: -
cdr3_nt: TGTGCCAGCAGCCAAGAGGGCAGAGTCGGTGAAGCTTTCTTT
cdr3_aa: CASSQEGRVGEAFF

d_call: TRBD1
v_call: TRBV27
j_call: TRBJ2-7
clone_size: -
cdr3_nt: TGTGCCAGCAGTTTCGGGACAGGGGACTACGAGCAGTACTTC
cdr3_aa: CASSFGTGDYEQYF

d_call: TRBD2
v_call: TRBV7-3
j_call: TRBJ2-3
clone_size: -
cdr3_nt: TGTGCCAGCAGTAGCGGGAGGGACACAGATACGCAGTATTTT
cdr3_aa: CASSSGRDTDTQYF

d_call: -
v_call: TRBV19
j_call: TRBJ1-2
clone_size: -
cdr3_nt: TGTGCCAGTAGTCATCCTCAGTACGGCTACACCTTC
cdr3_aa: CASSHPQYGYTF

d_call: -
v_call: TRBV6-4
j_call: TRBJ1-6
clone_size: -
cdr3_nt: TGTGCCAGCAGGGGAGGGCCTAATTCACCCCTCCACTTT
cdr3_aa: CASRGGPNSPLHF

d_call: -
v_call: TRBV21-1
j_call: TRBJ1-1
clone_size: few
cdr3_nt: TGTGCCCCTAAGGAGGAGGAACTCCTAACTGGCACTGAAGCTTTCTTT
cdr3_aa: CAPKEEELLTGTEAFF

d_call: TRBD1
v_call: TRBV5-6
j_call: TRBJ2-1
clone_size: -
cdr3_nt: TGTGCCAGCAGCGGACAGGGCCCCCTCAATGAGCAGTTCTTC
cdr3_aa: CASSGQGPLNEQFF

d_call: -
v_call: TRBV9
j_call: TRBJ1-3
clone_size: -
cdr3_nt: TGTGCCAGCAGCTCGCGGGCCTTCTCGGGAAACACCATATATTTT
cdr3_aa: CASSSRAFSGNTIYF

d_call: -
v_call: TRBV7-8
j_call: TRBJ2-3
clone_size: -
cdr3_nt: TGTGCCAGCAGCCTTAAGGAGTATACGCAGTATTTT
cdr3_aa: CASSLKEYTQYF

d_call: TRBD2
v_call: TRBV3-1/TRBV3-2
j_call: TRBJ2-4
clone_size: -
cdr3_nt: TGTGCCAGCAGCCAAGACATCGGGGGGGGACTAGCCAAAAACATTCAGTACTTC
cdr3_aa: CASSQDIGGGLAKNIQYF

d_call: TRBD1
v_call: TRBV23-1
j_call: TRBJ2-5
clone_size: -
cdr3_nt: TGCGCCCGCAGTCGACCAGGGACAGGGGATGGGGAGACCCAGTACTTC
cdr3_aa: CARSRPGTGDGETQYF

d_call: TRBD2
v_call: TRBV30
j_call: TRBJ2-7
clone_size: -
cdr3_nt: TGTGCCTGGAGTCATGTGGGGAGGGACTCCTACGAGCAGTACTTC
cdr3_aa: CAWSHVGRDSYEQYF

d_call: -
v_call: TRBV9
j_call: TRBJ1-1
clone_size: -
cdr3_nt: TGTGCCAGCAGCGCCACATTGAACACTGAAGCTTTCTTT
cdr3_aa: CASSATLNTEAFF

d_call: -
v_call: TRBV10-1
j_call: TRBJ1-2
clone_size: -
cdr3_nt: TGCGCCAGCAGTGAGTCAGGGGATTATGGCTACACCTTC
cdr3_aa: CASSESGDYGYTF

d_call: TRBD1
v_call: TRBV7-3
j_call: TRBJ1-5
clone_size: once
cdr3_nt: TGTGCCAGCAGCTTAAAAAGGGACAGGGAAGTAAGCAATCAGCCCCAGCATTTT
cdr3_aa: CASSLKRDREVSNQPQHF

d_call: -
v_call: TRBV18
j_call: TRBJ1-1
clone_size: -
cdr3_nt: TGTGCCAGTCAAAAACACAGATTGAACACTGAAGCTTTCTTT
cdr3_aa: CASQKHRLNTEAFF

d_call: -
v_call: TRBV7-8
j_call: TRBJ2-5
clone_size: -
cdr3_nt: TGTGCCAGCAGCTATGCCCGCGGCCAAGAGACCCAGTACTTC
cdr3_aa: CASSYARGQETQYF

d_call: -
v_call: TRBV27
j_call: TRBJ2-1
clone_size: -
cdr3_nt: TGTGCCAGCAGCCCTAGCGCCAGCTCCTACAATGAGCAGTTCTTC
cdr3_aa: CASSPSASSYNEQFF

d_call: -
v_call: TRBV27
j_call: TRBJ1-5
clone_size: -
cdr3_nt: TGTGCCAGCAGTTTCGTTAATCAGCCCCAGCATTTT
cdr3_aa: CASSFVNQPQHF

d_call: TRBD1
v_call: TRBV7-9
j_call: TRBJ1-1
clone_size: -
cdr3_nt: TGTGCCAGCAGCCACGGGACAGCTGAAGCTTTCTTT
cdr3_aa: CASSHGTAEAFF

d_call: -
v_call: TRBV3-1/TRBV3-2
j_call: TRBJ2-5
clone_size: -
cdr3_nt: TGTGCCAGCAGCCAACCTCCGCAGGAGACCCAGTACTTC
cdr3_aa: CASSQPPQETQYF

d_call: -
v_call: TRBV5-1
j_call: TRBJ2-7
clone_size: -
cdr3_nt: TGCGCCAGCAGAAGGGCAGGGACCTACGAGCAGTACTTC
cdr3_aa: CASRRAGTYEQYF

d_call: -
v_call: TRBV19
j_call: TRBJ2-3
clone_size: -
cdr3_nt: TGTGCCAGTAGTGTCTCAGATACGCAGTATTTT
cdr3_aa: CASSVSDTQYF

d_call: -
v_call: TRBV7-9
j_call: TRBJ1-2
clone_size: -
cdr3_nt: TGTGCCAGCAGCTTACCCCGGGACACTCAATATGGCTACACCTTC
cdr3_aa: CASSLPRDTQYGYTF

d_call: -
v_call: TRBV28
j_call: TRBJ1-1
clone_size: -
cdr3_nt: TGTGCCAGCAGTCCCCCCCTTCGTCGAGGGGGAGCTTTCTTT
cdr3_aa: CASSPPLRRGGAFF

d_call: TRBD2
v_call: TRBV25-1
j_call: TRBJ2-4
clone_size: -
cdr3_nt: TGTGCCAGCAGTGGTGGGGGACAGCGGGAGGTAAAAAAAAACATTCAGTACTTC
cdr3_aa: CASSGGGQREVKKNIQYF

d_call: TRBD1
v_call: TRBV7-3
j_call: TRBJ2-2
clone_size: once
cdr3_nt: TGTGCCAGCAGCTTTGGGACAGGATTGACCGGGGAGCTGTTTTTT
cdr3_aa: CASSFGTGLTGELFF

d_call: -
v_call: TRBV5-6
j_call: TRBJ2-5
clone_size: -
cdr3_nt: TGTGCCAGCAGCTTGGAAACGGGAGAGGTCCAAGAGACCCAGTACTTC
cdr3_aa: CASSLETGEVQETQYF

d_call: -
v_call: TRBV28
j_call: TRBJ2-7
clone_size: -
cdr3_nt: TGTGCCACCTTAGAGAGGCCGTCCTACGAGCAGTACTTC
cdr3_aa: CATLERPSYEQYF

d_call: -
v_call: TRBV20-1
j_call: TRBJ1-6
clone_size: -
cdr3_nt: TGCAGTGCTAGTCCTCGGCCCCAGGTTGATTCACCCCTCCACTTT
cdr3_aa: CSASPRPQVDSPLHF

d_call: -
v_call: TRBV7-9
j_call: TRBJ1-5
clone_size: few
cdr3_nt: TGTGCCAGCACCTCAGGGGCAAGCAATCAGCCCCAGCATTTT
cdr3_aa: CASTSGASNQPQHF

d_call: -
v_call: TRBV7-9
j_call: TRBJ1-2
clone_size: -
cdr3_nt: TGTGCCAGCAGCTCGCCCATGGGGCGGCGCCTCTATGGCTACACCTTC
cdr3_aa: CASSSPMGRRLYGYTF

d_call: -
v_call: TRBV19
j_call: TRBJ1-1
clone_size: once
cdr3_nt: TGTGCCAGTAGACGGTTCATGAACACTGAAGCTTTCTTT
cdr3_aa: CASRRFMNTEAFF

d_call: TRBD1
v_call: TRBV2
j_call: TRBJ1-1
clone_size: -
cdr3_nt: TGTGCCAGCACTAATAGACAGGGGGGCACTGAAGCTTTCTTT
cdr3_aa: CASTNRQGGTEAFF

d_call: -
v_call: TRBV7-9
j_call: TRBJ2-6
clone_size: -
cdr3_nt: TGTGCCAGCAGCCTTCCCAGCTCTGGGGCCAACGTCCTGACTTTC
cdr3_aa: CASSLPSSGANVLTF

d_call: -
v_call: TRBV4-1
j_call: TRBJ1-6
clone_size: -
cdr3_nt: TGCGCCAGCGCTTTGCGGGGGCGCGGAAATTCACCCCTCCACTTT
cdr3_aa: CASALRGRGNSPLHF

d_call: -
v_call: TRBV4-3
j_call: TRBJ1-4
clone_size: -
cdr3_nt: TGCGCCAGCAGCCAAGTGGAGTTAAGCAAAAAACTGTTTTTT
cdr3_aa: CASSQVELSKKLFF

d_call: TRBD1
v_call: TRBV15
j_call: TRBJ2-1
clone_size: few
cdr3_nt: TGTGCCACCAGCAGAGATAGGAAGGGGGCCAATGAGCAGTTCTTC
cdr3_aa: CATSRDRKGANEQFF

d_call: TRBD1
v_call: TRBV24-1
j_call: TRBJ1-1
clone_size: -
cdr3_nt: TGTGCCACCAGTGACGGACAGGGAGTGTCTGAAGCTTTCTTT
cdr3_aa: CATSDGQGVSEAFF

d_call: TRBD2
v_call: TRBV19
j_call: TRBJ2-7
clone_size: -
cdr3_nt: TGTGCCAGTAGTGGGTCTAGCGGGAACTACGAGCAGTACTTC
cdr3_aa: CASSGSSGNYEQYF

d_call: TRBD1
v_call: TRBV30
j_call: TRBJ1-1
clone_size: -
cdr3_nt: TGTGCCTGGAGCGCCGACAGGGCCGTCATGAACACTGAAGCTTTCTTT
cdr3_aa: CAWSADRAVMNTEAFF

d_call: -
v_call: TRBV30
j_call: TRBJ1-2
clone_size: -
cdr3_nt: TGTGCCTGGAGGGGGGACACCCACTATGGCTACACCTTC
cdr3_aa: CAWRGDTHYGYTF